The rows below give T cell receptor beta chains drawn from one sample of a study of T cell responses to AZD1222 COVID-19 vaccine. TCRdb's copy holds only in-frame clones and misses some; the assay was immunoSEQ multiplex PCR. The sample holds about 160,000 clones, approximately 92% seen once. Sample: peripheral blood, taken 28 days after the second AZD1222 dose. The receptors originated from an adult who received the AZD1222 COVID-19 vaccine. CDR3s include the opening cysteine and the closing phenylalanine or tryptophan. A D gene is named only where the DNA matches it firmly. Rows give clone size only sometimes, using once, few, many, or a class for an expanded clone.

d_call: TRBD1; j_call: TRBJ2-2; clone_size: NA; v_call: TRBV7-8; cdr3_length: 21; cdr3_aa: CASSLRASVLGQGSSTGELFF; cdr3_nt: TGTGCCAGCAGCTTAAGGGCATCGGTGTTGGGACAGGGGTCGAGCACCGGGGAGCTGTTTTTT
d_call: TRBD2; j_call: TRBJ2-7; clone_size: NA; v_call: TRBV28; cdr3_length: 14; cdr3_aa: CASSLGLANYEQYF; cdr3_nt: TGTGCCAGCAGTTTGGGACTAGCGAACTACGAGCAGTACTTC
d_call: TRBD2; j_call: TRBJ2-3; clone_size: NA; v_call: TRBV7-9; cdr3_length: 19; cdr3_aa: CASSLVGEGLAGATDTQYF; cdr3_nt: TGTGCCAGCAGCTTAGTGGGCGAGGGACTAGCGGGAGCAACAGATACGCAGTATTTT
d_call: NA; j_call: TRBJ1-1; clone_size: NA; v_call: TRBV5-1; cdr3_length: 15; cdr3_aa: CASSLHWGKDTEAFF; cdr3_nt: TGCGCCAGCAGCTTGCACTGGGGGAAGGACACTGAAGCTTTCTTT
d_call: TRBD1; j_call: TRBJ1-2; clone_size: NA; v_call: TRBV7-9; cdr3_length: 17; cdr3_aa: CASSKLVGDRDDYGYTF; cdr3_nt: TGTGCCAGCAGCAAACTTGTAGGGGACAGGGATGACTATGGCTACACCTTC
d_call: TRBD1; j_call: TRBJ1-5; clone_size: NA; v_call: TRBV5-5; cdr3_length: 14; cdr3_aa: CASSVTGAQGPQHF; cdr3_nt: TGTGCCAGCAGCGTGACAGGGGCCCAGGGGCCCCAGCATTTT
d_call: TRBD1; j_call: TRBJ1-3; clone_size: NA; v_call: TRBV5-4; cdr3_length: 15; cdr3_aa: CASSLRTGALNTIYF; cdr3_nt: TGTGCCAGCAGCTTGCGGACAGGGGCTCTAAACACCATATATTTT
d_call: NA; j_call: TRBJ2-1; clone_size: NA; v_call: TRBV5-6; cdr3_length: 13; cdr3_aa: CASSAGQLNEQFF; cdr3_nt: TGTGCCAGCAGCGCGGGACAGTTGAATGAGCAGTTCTTC
d_call: TRBD1; j_call: TRBJ2-7; clone_size: NA; v_call: TRBV19; cdr3_length: 16; cdr3_aa: CASSIRHRGRTYEQYF; cdr3_nt: TGTGCCAGTAGTATACGCCACAGGGGACGGACCTACGAGCAGTACTTC
d_call: NA; j_call: TRBJ1-5; clone_size: once; v_call: TRBV19; cdr3_length: 16; cdr3_aa: CASSIVRGYSNQPQHF; cdr3_nt: TGTGCCAGTAGTATAGTTAGGGGTTATAGCAATCAGCCCCAGCATTTT
d_call: NA; j_call: TRBJ1-1; clone_size: once; v_call: TRBV3-1/TRBV3-2; cdr3_length: 16; cdr3_aa: CASSQETPRGEVEAFF; cdr3_nt: TGTGCCAGCAGCCAAGAGACCCCTAGAGGGGAGGTTGAAGCTTTCTTT
d_call: NA; j_call: TRBJ1-5; clone_size: NA; v_call: TRBV12-2; cdr3_length: 16; cdr3_aa: CASRLGLTSDDQPQHF; cdr3_nt: TGTGCAAGTCGCTTAGGGTTGACATCGGACGATCAGCCCCAGCATTTT
d_call: TRBD2; j_call: TRBJ2-2; clone_size: NA; v_call: TRBV19; cdr3_length: 13; cdr3_aa: CASASGRSGELFF; cdr3_nt: TGTGCCAGTGCTAGCGGGAGGTCCGGGGAGCTGTTTTTT
d_call: NA; j_call: TRBJ2-7; clone_size: NA; v_call: TRBV5-1; cdr3_length: 16; cdr3_aa: CASSLGLTGKTYEQYF; cdr3_nt: TGCGCCAGCAGCCTTGGACTGACGGGTAAAACCTACGAGCAGTACTTC
d_call: TRBD1; j_call: TRBJ2-1; clone_size: NA; v_call: TRBV24-1; cdr3_length: 13; cdr3_aa: CVSRQGPGAEQFF; cdr3_nt: TGTGTAAGTAGACAGGGGCCTGGCGCTGAGCAGTTCTTC
d_call: NA; j_call: TRBJ1-4; clone_size: NA; v_call: TRBV5-5; cdr3_length: 16; cdr3_aa: CASSLWRSRVDEKLFF; cdr3_nt: TGTGCCAGCAGCTTGTGGAGATCCAGGGTAGACGAAAAACTGTTTTTT
d_call: TRBD2; j_call: TRBJ2-1; clone_size: NA; v_call: TRBV5-1; cdr3_length: 15; cdr3_aa: CASSLVSGRLNEQFF; cdr3_nt: TGCGCCAGCAGCTTGGTTAGCGGGAGGCTCAATGAGCAGTTCTTC
d_call: TRBD2; j_call: TRBJ2-7; clone_size: NA; v_call: TRBV6-2/TRBV6-3; cdr3_length: 17; cdr3_aa: CASSYSGSGRFSYEQYF; cdr3_nt: TGTGCCAGCAGTTACTCGGGCAGCGGGAGGTTCTCCTACGAGCAGTACTTC
d_call: NA; j_call: TRBJ1-1; clone_size: NA; v_call: TRBV10-3; cdr3_length: 14; cdr3_aa: CAIRDIQENTEAFF; cdr3_nt: TGTGCCATCAGAGATATACAAGAGAACACTGAAGCTTTCTTT
d_call: NA; j_call: TRBJ2-7; clone_size: many; v_call: TRBV24-1; cdr3_length: 15; cdr3_aa: CATSDSSGVSYEQYF; cdr3_nt: TGTGCCACCAGTGATTCTTCAGGGGTCTCCTACGAGCAGTACTTC
d_call: NA; j_call: TRBJ2-4; clone_size: NA; v_call: TRBV5-4; cdr3_length: 14; cdr3_aa: CASSLAGEGNIQYF; cdr3_nt: TGTGCCAGCAGCTTAGCGGGCGAAGGGAACATTCAGTACTTC
d_call: NA; j_call: TRBJ2-5; clone_size: NA; v_call: TRBV27; cdr3_length: 16; cdr3_aa: CASSLSFGVGRETQYF; cdr3_nt: TGTGCCAGCAGTTTATCGTTCGGGGTAGGAAGGGAGACCCAGTACTTC
d_call: TRBD2; j_call: TRBJ2-5; clone_size: NA; v_call: TRBV20-1; cdr3_length: 14; cdr3_aa: CSASAGLVVETQYF; cdr3_nt: TGCAGTGCTAGTGCGGGACTAGTTGTCGAGACCCAGTACTTC
d_call: TRBD1; j_call: TRBJ1-5; clone_size: NA; v_call: TRBV6-6; cdr3_length: 20; cdr3_aa: CASSQNPPWTGSPDNQPQHF; cdr3_nt: TGTGCCAGCAGTCAAAATCCACCTTGGACAGGTTCCCCTGACAATCAGCCCCAGCATTTT
d_call: TRBD2; j_call: TRBJ2-5; clone_size: NA; v_call: TRBV5-1; cdr3_length: 14; cdr3_aa: CASSGEGHQETQYF; cdr3_nt: TGCGCCAGCAGCGGGGAGGGACACCAAGAGACCCAGTACTTC
d_call: NA; j_call: TRBJ2-5; clone_size: NA; v_call: TRBV2; cdr3_length: 14; cdr3_aa: CASSLSFLQETQYF; cdr3_nt: TGTGCCAGCAGCCTATCTTTCCTCCAAGAGACCCAGTACTTC
d_call: TRBD1; j_call: TRBJ2-4; clone_size: NA; v_call: TRBV19; cdr3_length: 14; cdr3_aa: CASRDRGKENIQYF; cdr3_nt: TGTGCCAGTAGGGACAGGGGAAAGGAAAACATTCAGTACTTC
d_call: NA; j_call: TRBJ2-1; clone_size: medium-sized; v_call: TRBV4-1; cdr3_length: 15; cdr3_aa: CASSQSSSTYNEQFF; cdr3_nt: TGCGCCAGCAGCCAAAGTTCGAGCACCTACAATGAGCAGTTCTTC
d_call: NA; j_call: TRBJ2-1; clone_size: NA; v_call: TRBV19; cdr3_length: 16; cdr3_aa: CASSIGGATSYNEQFF; cdr3_nt: TGTGCCAGTAGTATAGGGGGGGCAACCTCCTACAATGAGCAGTTCTTC
d_call: TRBD1; j_call: TRBJ1-3; clone_size: NA; v_call: TRBV2; cdr3_length: 17; cdr3_aa: CASRAADRGFAGNTIYF; cdr3_nt: TGTGCCAGCAGAGCCGCGGACAGGGGCTTTGCTGGAAACACCATATATTTT
d_call: NA; j_call: TRBJ2-7; clone_size: NA; v_call: TRBV14; cdr3_length: 14; cdr3_aa: CASSQGAGLLEQYF; cdr3_nt: TGTGCCAGCAGCCAAGGAGCCGGGCTTCTCGAGCAGTACTTC
d_call: TRBD1; j_call: TRBJ1-6; clone_size: NA; v_call: TRBV7-9; cdr3_length: 15; cdr3_aa: CASTETGSGDSPLHF; cdr3_nt: TGTGCCAGCACCGAGACAGGGAGTGGTGATTCACCCCTCCACTTT
d_call: NA; j_call: TRBJ1-2; clone_size: NA; v_call: TRBV28; cdr3_length: 15; cdr3_aa: CASSENNWEVYGYTF; cdr3_nt: TGTGCCAGCAGCGAAAACAATTGGGAAGTCTATGGCTACACCTTC
d_call: NA; j_call: TRBJ2-3; clone_size: NA; v_call: TRBV6-5; cdr3_length: 15; cdr3_aa: CASSPVEASTDTQYF; cdr3_nt: TGTGCCAGCAGCCCCGTTGAAGCCAGCACAGATACGCAGTATTTT
d_call: TRBD1; j_call: TRBJ1-2; clone_size: NA; v_call: TRBV27; cdr3_length: 15; cdr3_aa: CASSFNRGGNYGYTF; cdr3_nt: TGTGCCAGCAGTTTTAACAGGGGGGGTAACTATGGCTACACCTTC
d_call: TRBD1; j_call: TRBJ1-4; clone_size: NA; v_call: TRBV24-1; cdr3_length: 15; cdr3_aa: CATSDGDRANEKLFF; cdr3_nt: TGTGCCACCAGTGATGGGGACAGGGCTAATGAAAAACTGTTTTTT
d_call: NA; j_call: TRBJ2-1; clone_size: NA; v_call: TRBV9; cdr3_length: 12; cdr3_aa: CASSITGKEQFF; cdr3_nt: TGTGCCAGCAGCATTACAGGGAAGGAGCAGTTCTTC
d_call: NA; j_call: TRBJ2-6; clone_size: NA; v_call: TRBV7-2; cdr3_length: 14; cdr3_aa: CASSFSSGANVLTF; cdr3_nt: TGTGCCAGCAGCTTTAGCTCTGGGGCCAACGTCCTGACTTTC
d_call: NA; j_call: TRBJ1-4; clone_size: NA; v_call: TRBV5-1; cdr3_length: 15; cdr3_aa: CASSLAGSSGEKLFF; cdr3_nt: TGCGCCAGCAGCTTGGCCGGGTCCTCGGGTGAAAAACTGTTTTTT
d_call: TRBD1; j_call: TRBJ1-6; clone_size: NA; v_call: TRBV4-1; cdr3_length: 17; cdr3_aa: CASSLWPRGTGDSPLHF; cdr3_nt: TGCGCCAGCAGCCTTTGGCCCCGGGGGACAGGGGATTCACCCCTCCACTTT
d_call: TRBD1; j_call: TRBJ2-2; clone_size: NA; v_call: TRBV19; cdr3_length: 15; cdr3_aa: CASSRLDRDTGELFF; cdr3_nt: TGTGCCAGTAGTAGGTTGGACAGGGACACCGGGGAGCTGTTTTTT
d_call: NA; j_call: TRBJ1-4; clone_size: NA; v_call: TRBV7-9; cdr3_length: 14; cdr3_aa: CASTPRLGREKLFF; cdr3_nt: TGTGCCAGCACCCCCCGGTTGGGTCGAGAAAAACTGTTTTTT
d_call: TRBD1; j_call: TRBJ2-1; clone_size: NA; v_call: TRBV6-2/TRBV6-3; cdr3_length: 15; cdr3_aa: CASSYWQGAHNEQFF; cdr3_nt: TGTGCCAGCAGTTATTGGCAGGGGGCCCACAATGAGCAGTTCTTC
d_call: TRBD2; j_call: TRBJ2-3; clone_size: NA; v_call: TRBV5-8; cdr3_length: 18; cdr3_aa: CASSLTSGMPHSTDTQYF; cdr3_nt: TGTGCCAGCAGCTTGACTAGCGGGATGCCCCATAGCACAGATACGCAGTATTTT
d_call: TRBD2; j_call: TRBJ2-7; clone_size: NA; v_call: TRBV7-2; cdr3_length: 17; cdr3_aa: CASSLGLGLAHSYEQYF; cdr3_nt: TGTGCCAGCAGCTTGGGCCTGGGACTAGCGCACTCCTACGAGCAGTACTTC
d_call: TRBD1; j_call: TRBJ2-3; clone_size: NA; v_call: TRBV7-3; cdr3_length: 17; cdr3_aa: CASSRGPGGPSTDTQYF; cdr3_nt: TGTGCCAGCAGCCGAGGACCAGGGGGACCTAGCACAGATACGCAGTATTTT
d_call: TRBD1; j_call: TRBJ1-5; clone_size: NA; v_call: TRBV2; cdr3_length: 14; cdr3_aa: CASSRTGVYQPQHF; cdr3_nt: TGTGCCAGCAGCCGGACAGGGGTCTACCAGCCCCAGCATTTT
d_call: TRBD2; j_call: TRBJ2-3; clone_size: NA; v_call: TRBV10-3; cdr3_length: 14; cdr3_aa: CAISGRDYTDTQYF; cdr3_nt: TGTGCCATCAGTGGCAGGGACTACACAGATACGCAGTATTTT
d_call: NA; j_call: TRBJ1-1; clone_size: NA; v_call: TRBV5-1; cdr3_length: 15; cdr3_aa: CASSWTPDGGTEAFF; cdr3_nt: TGCGCCAGCAGCTGGACCCCCGACGGGGGCACTGAAGCTTTCTTT
d_call: NA; j_call: TRBJ1-4; clone_size: NA; v_call: TRBV20-1; cdr3_length: 17; cdr3_aa: CSASVSPSAATNEKLFF; cdr3_nt: TGCAGTGCTAGTGTATCTCCCTCTGCCGCAACTAATGAAAAACTGTTTTTT